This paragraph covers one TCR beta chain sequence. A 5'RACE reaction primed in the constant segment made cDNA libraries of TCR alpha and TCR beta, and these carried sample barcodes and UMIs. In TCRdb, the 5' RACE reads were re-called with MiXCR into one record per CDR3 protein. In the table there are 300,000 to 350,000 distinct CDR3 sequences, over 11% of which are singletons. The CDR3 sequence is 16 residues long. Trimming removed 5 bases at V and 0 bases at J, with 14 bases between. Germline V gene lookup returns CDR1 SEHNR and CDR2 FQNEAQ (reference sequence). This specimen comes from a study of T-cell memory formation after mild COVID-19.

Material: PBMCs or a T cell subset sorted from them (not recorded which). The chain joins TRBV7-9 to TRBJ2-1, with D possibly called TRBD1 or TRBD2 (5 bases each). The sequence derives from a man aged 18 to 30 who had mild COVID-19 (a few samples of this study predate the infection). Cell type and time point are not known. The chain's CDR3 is CASSPRAGSSYNEQFF. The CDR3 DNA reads TGTGCCAGCAGCCCCCGGGCAGGGAGCTCCTACAATGAGCAGTTCTTC.